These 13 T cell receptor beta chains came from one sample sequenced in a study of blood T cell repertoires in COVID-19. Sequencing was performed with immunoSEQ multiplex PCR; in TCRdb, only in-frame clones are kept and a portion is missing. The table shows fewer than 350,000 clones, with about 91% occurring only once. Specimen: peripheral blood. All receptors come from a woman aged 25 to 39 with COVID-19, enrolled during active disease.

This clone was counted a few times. Here the CDR3 reads CASSLDPPGGYTF. DNA of the CDR3: TGTGCCAGCAGTTTGGACCCTCCGGGAGGCTACACCTTC. The chain recombines TRBV12-3 or TRBV12-4 with TRBJ1-2; D call uncertain. The V gene lost 3 bases and the J gene lost 8 bases, with 13 bases spanning the gap. This CDR3 region has 13 residues.

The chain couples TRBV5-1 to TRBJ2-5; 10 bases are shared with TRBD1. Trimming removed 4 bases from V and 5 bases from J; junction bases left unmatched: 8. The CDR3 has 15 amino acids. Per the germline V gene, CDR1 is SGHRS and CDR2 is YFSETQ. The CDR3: CASSARTGGGETQYF. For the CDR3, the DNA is TGCGCCAGCAGCGCCAGGACAGGGGGAGGGGAGACCCAGTACTTC.

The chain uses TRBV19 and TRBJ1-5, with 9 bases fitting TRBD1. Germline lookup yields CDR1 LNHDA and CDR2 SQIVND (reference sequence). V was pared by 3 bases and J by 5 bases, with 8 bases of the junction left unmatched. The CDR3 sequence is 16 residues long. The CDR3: CASSIGTGLSDQPQHF. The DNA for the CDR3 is TGTGCCAGTAGTATTGGGACAGGGTTATCGGATCAGCCCCAGCATTTT.

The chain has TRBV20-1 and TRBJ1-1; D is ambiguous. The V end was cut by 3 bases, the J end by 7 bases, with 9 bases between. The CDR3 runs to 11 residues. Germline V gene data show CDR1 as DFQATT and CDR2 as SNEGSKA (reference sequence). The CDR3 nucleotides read TGCAGTGCTAGCGGCGGCAATGAAGCTTTCTTT. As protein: CSASGGNEAFF.

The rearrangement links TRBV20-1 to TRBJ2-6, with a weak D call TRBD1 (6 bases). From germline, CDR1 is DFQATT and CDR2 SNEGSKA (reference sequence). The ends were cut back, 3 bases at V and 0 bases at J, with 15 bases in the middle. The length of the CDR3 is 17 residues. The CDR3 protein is CSASTGTSSSGANVLTF. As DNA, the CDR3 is TGCAGTGCTAGTACGGGGACATCGTCCTCTGGGGCCAACGTCCTGACTTTC.

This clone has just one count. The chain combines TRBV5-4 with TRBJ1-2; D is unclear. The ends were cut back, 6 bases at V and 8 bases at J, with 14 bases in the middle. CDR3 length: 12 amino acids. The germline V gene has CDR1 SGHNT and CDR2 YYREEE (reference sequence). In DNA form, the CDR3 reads TGTGCCAGCACGGGAGGGTTAAGCGGCTACACCTTC. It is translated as CASTGGLSGYTF.

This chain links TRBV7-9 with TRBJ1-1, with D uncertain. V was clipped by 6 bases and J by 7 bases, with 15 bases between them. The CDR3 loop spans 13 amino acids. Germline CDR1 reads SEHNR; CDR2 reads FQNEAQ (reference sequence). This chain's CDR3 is CASSHERVSEAFF. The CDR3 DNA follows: TGTGCCAGCAGTCACGAGAGGGTCAGTGAAGCTTTCTTT.

CDR3 sequence reads: CATARRDRGTNQPQHF. CDR3 nucleotide sequence: TGTGCCACCGCCAGACGGGACAGGGGGACCAATCAGCCCCAGCATTTT. The chain has TRBV19 and TRBJ1-5; 11 bases align to TRBD1. The CDR3 loop spans 16 amino acids. The germline gives CDR1 LNHDA, CDR2 SQIVND (reference sequence). The V segment lost 10 bases and the J segment 3 bases; nucleotides outside the gene matches: 11.

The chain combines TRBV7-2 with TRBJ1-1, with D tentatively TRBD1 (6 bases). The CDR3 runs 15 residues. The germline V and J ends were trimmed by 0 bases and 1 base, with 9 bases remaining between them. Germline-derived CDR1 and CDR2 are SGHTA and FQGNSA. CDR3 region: CASSLAYRENTEAFF. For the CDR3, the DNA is TGTGCCAGCAGCTTAGCCTACAGGGAGAACACTGAAGCTTTCTTT.

This chain's CDR3 is CASSPRGSANTGELFF. CDR3 coding DNA: TGCGCCAGCAGCCCGCGGGGGTCCGCGAACACCGGGGAGCTGTTTTTT. The V call is TRBV5-1, the J call TRBJ2-2; the match to TRBD2 covers 7 bases. Per the germline V gene, CDR1 is SGHRS and CDR2 is YFSETQ. This CDR3 is 16 amino acids long. V shed 4 bases and J 0 bases; nucleotides not matched to a gene: 6.

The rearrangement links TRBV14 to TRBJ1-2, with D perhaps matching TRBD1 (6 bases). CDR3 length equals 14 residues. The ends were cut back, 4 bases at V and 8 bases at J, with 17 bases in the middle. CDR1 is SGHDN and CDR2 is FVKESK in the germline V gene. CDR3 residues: CASSRDTGTGGYTF. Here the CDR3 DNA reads TGTGCCAGCAGCCGGGATACAGGGACGGGAGGCTACACCTTC. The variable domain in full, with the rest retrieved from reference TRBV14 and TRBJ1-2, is EAGVTQFPSHSVIEKGQTVTLRCDPISGHDNLYWYRRVMGKEIKFLLHFVKESKQDESGMPNNRFLAERTGGTYSTLKVQPAELEDSGVYFCASSRDTGTGGYTFGSGTRLTVV.

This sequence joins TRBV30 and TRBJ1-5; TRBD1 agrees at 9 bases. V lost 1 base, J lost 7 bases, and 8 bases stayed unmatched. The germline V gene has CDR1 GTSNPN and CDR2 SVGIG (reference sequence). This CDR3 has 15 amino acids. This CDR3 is CAWSGGWTGVQPQHF. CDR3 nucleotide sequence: TGTGCCTGGAGTGGGGGATGGACAGGGGTGCAGCCCCAGCATTTT.

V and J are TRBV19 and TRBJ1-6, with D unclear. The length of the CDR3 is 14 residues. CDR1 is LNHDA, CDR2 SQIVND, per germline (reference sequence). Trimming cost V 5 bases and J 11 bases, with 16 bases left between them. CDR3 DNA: TGTGCCAGTAGTGCTTCGACGGGAGGGACACCCCTCCACTTT. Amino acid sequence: CASSASTGGTPLHF.